This T cell receptor (beta chain) originates from a study of T cell repertoires in cytomegalovirus infection. Study at large: Matching HLA type, along with CMV infection, was indicated by public TCR beta signatures. Study-wide results and limits: Identification of carriers of CMV plus the relevant HLA was performed using cumulative public TCR beta family frequency.

TCRdb used MiXCR to reprocess the reads, holding one entry per CDR3 protein. This table has about 530,000 distinct CDR3 sequences, about 25% appearing once. Trimming stripped 2 bases from V and 4 bases from J, with 12 bases between. This CDR3 region has 14 residues. CDR1 is SGHRS, CDR2 YFSETQ, per germline. Points on this clonotype: Its antigen is not identified.

The origin of this receptor is a human donor in good health (CMV status not recorded). Some clones in this sample may be carry-over from other donors' samples. J is TRBJ1-2 and V is TRBV5-1; D remains unclear. Input material: PBMCs. CDR3 residues: CASSFADSGYGYTF. CDR3 DNA sequence: TGCGCCAGCAGCTTTGCAGACTCGGGCTATGGCTACACCTTC.